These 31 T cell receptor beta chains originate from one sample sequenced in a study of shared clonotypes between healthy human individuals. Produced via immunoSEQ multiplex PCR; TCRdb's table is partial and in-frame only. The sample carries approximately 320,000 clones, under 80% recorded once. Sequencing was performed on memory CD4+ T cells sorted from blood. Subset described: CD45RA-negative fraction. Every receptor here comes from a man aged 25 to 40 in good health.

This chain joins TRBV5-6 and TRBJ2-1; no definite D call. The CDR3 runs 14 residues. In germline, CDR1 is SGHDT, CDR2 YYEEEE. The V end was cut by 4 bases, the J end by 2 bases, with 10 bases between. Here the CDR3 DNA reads TGTGCCAGCAGCCGGTGGGGAACCTACAATGAGCAGTTCTTC. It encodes CASSRWGTYNEQFF.

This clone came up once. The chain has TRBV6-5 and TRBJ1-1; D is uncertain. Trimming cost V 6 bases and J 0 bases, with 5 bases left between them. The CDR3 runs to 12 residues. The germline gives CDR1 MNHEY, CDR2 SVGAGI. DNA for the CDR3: TGTGCCAGCAGACAGCTGAACACTGAAGCTTTCTTT. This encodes CASRQLNTEAFF.

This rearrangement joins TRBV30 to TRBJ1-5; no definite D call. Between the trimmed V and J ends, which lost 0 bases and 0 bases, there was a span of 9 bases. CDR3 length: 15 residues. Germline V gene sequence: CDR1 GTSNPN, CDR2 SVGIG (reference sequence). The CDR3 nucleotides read TGTGCCTGGAGTGTAGACGGAAATAGCAATCAGCCCCAGCATTTT. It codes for CAWSVDGNSNQPQHF.

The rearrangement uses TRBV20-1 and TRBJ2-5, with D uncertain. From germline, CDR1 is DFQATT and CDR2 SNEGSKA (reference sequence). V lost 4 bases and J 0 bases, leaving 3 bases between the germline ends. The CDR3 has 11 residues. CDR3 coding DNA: TGCAGTGCTAAGTACCAAGAGACCCAGTACTTC. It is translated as CSAKYQETQYF.

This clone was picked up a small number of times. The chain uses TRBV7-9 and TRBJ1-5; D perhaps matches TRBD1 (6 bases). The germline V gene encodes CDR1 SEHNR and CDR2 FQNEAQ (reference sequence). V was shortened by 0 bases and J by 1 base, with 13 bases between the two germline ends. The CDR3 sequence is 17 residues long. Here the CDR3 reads CASSLALQGRSNQPQHF. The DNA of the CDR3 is TGTGCCAGCAGCTTAGCGCTACAGGGTCGCAGCAATCAGCCCCAGCATTTT.

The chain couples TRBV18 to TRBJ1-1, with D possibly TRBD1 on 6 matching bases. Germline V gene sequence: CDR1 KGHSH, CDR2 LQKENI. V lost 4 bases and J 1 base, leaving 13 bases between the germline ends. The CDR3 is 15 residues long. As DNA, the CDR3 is TGTGCCAGCTCACGTCAGGGGAAAGGGAACACTGAAGCTTTCTTT. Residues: CASSRQGKGNTEAFF. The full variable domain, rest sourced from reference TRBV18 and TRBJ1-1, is NAGVMQNPRHLVRRRGQEARLRCSPMKGHSHVYWYRQLPEEGLKFMVYLQKENIIDESGMPKERFSAEFPKEGPSILRIQQVVRGDSAAYFCASSRQGKGNTEAFFGQGTRLTVV.

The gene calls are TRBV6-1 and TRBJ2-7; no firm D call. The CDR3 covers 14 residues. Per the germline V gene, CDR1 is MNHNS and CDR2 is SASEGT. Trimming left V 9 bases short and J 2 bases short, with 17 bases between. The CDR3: CASHPGSLTYEQYF. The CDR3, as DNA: TGTGCCAGTCATCCGGGTTCTTTAACCTACGAGCAGTACTTC.

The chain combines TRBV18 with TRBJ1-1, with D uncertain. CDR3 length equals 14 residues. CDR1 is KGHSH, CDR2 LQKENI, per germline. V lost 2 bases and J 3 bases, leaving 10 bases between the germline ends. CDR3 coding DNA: TGTGCCAGCTCACCAGGCGGCCTATACACTGAAGCTTTCTTT. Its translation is CASSPGGLYTEAFF.

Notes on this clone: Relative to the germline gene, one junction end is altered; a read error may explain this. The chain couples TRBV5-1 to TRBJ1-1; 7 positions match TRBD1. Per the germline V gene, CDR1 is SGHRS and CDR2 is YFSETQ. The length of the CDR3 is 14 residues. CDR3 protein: CASHPGPGTAEAFF. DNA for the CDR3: TGTGCCAGCCACCCCGGGCCGGGGACAGCTGAAGCTTTCTTT. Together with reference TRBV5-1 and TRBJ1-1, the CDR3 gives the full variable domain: KAGVTQTPRYLIKTRGQQVTLSCSPISGHRSVSWYQQTPGQGLQFLFEYFSETQRNKGNFPGRFSGRQFSNSRSEMNVSTLELGDSALYLCASHPGPGTAEAFFGQGTRLTVV.

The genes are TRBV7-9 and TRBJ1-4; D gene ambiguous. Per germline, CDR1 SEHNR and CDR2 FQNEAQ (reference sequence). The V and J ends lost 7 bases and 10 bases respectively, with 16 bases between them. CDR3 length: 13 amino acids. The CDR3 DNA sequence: TGTGCCAGCACCTCGGTAGGAAGCGTAAAACTGTTTTTT. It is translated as CASTSVGSVKLFF.

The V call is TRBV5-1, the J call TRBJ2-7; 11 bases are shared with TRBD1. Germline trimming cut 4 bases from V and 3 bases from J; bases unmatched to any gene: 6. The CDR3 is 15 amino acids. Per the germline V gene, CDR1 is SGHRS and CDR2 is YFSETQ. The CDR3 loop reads CASSPRTGGIYEQYF. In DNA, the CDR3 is TGCGCCAGCAGCCCCAGGACAGGGGGCATCTACGAGCAGTACTTC.

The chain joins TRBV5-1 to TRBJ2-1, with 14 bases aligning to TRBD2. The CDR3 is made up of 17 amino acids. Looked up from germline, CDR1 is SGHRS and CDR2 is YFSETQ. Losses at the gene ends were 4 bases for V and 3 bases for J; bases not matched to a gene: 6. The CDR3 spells CASSEGLAGDGYNEQFF. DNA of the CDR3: TGCGCCAGCAGCGAGGGACTAGCGGGAGACGGCTACAATGAGCAGTTCTTC.

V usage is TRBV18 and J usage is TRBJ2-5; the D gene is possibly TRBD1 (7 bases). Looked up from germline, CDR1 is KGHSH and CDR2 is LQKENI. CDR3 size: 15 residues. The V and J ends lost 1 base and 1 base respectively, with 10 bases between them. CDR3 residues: CASSPRQGGQETQYF. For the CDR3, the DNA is TGTGCCAGCTCACCACGACAGGGAGGCCAAGAGACCCAGTACTTC.

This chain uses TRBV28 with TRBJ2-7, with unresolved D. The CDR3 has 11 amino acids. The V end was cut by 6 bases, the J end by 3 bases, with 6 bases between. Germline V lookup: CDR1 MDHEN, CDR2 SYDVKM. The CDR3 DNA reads TGTGCCAGCAGAACCTACTACGAGCAGTACTTC. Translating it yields CASRTYYEQYF.

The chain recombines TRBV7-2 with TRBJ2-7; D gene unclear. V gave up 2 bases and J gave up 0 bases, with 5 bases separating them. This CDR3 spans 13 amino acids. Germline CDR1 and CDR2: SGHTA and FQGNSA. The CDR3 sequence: CASSLQVSYEQYF. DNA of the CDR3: TGTGCCAGCAGCTTACAGGTCTCCTACGAGCAGTACTTC.

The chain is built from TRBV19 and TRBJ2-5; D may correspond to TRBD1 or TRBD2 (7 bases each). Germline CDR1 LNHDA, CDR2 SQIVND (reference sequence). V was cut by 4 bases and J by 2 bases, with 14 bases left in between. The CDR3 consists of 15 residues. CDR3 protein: CASSKFQGGQETQYF. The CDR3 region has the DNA TGTGCCAGTAGTAAATTCCAGGGGGGGCAAGAGACCCAGTACTTC.

In DNA form, the CDR3 reads TGTGCCAGCAGTTTATTATTCACTGAAGCTTTCTTT. Translating gives CASSLLFTEAFF. The chain combines TRBV28 with TRBJ1-1; D not certain. The CDR3 covers 12 residues. The V end was cut by 1 base, the J end by 4 bases, with 4 bases between. CDR1 and CDR2 from the germline V gene are MDHEN and SYDVKM. The full variable domain, with the rest looked up from reference TRBV28 and TRBJ1-1, is DVKVTQSSRYLVKRTGEKVFLECVQDMDHENMFWYRQDPGLGLRLIYFSYDVKMKEKGDIPEGYSVSREKKERFSLILESASTNQTSMYLCASSLLFTEAFFGQGTRLTVV.

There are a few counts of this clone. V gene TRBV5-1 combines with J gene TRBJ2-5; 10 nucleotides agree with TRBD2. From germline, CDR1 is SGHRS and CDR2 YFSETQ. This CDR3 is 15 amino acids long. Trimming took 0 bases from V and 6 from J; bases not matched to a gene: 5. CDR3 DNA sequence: TGCGCCAGCAGCTTGGCCGCTAGCGGGAGCCAGACCCAGTACTTC. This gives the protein CASSLAASGSQTQYF.

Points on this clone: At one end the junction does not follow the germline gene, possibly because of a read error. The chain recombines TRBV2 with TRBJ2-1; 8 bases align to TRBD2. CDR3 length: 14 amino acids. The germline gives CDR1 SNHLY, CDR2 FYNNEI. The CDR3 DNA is TGTGCCAGCACTGAACTAGCGGAGGCGAATGAGCAGTTCTTC. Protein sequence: CASTELAEANEQFF.

The CDR3 nucleotides read TGTGCCAGCAGCAAAGCGCTGGAGCGGGAGGGCCGCGAGCAGTACTTC. Its translation: CASSKALEREGREQYF. The chain is built from TRBV21-1 and TRBJ2-7; the D call in the table, TRBD2, was not verified against the DNA. TRBV21-1 is designated a pseudogene. The CDR3 extends over 16 amino acids.

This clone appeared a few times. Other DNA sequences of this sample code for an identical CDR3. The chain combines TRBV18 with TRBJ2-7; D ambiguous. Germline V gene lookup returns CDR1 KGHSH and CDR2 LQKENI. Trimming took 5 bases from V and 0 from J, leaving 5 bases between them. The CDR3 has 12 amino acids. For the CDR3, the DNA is TGTGCCAGCTCAGGAAGCTCCTACGAGCAGTACTTC. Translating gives CASSGSSYEQYF.

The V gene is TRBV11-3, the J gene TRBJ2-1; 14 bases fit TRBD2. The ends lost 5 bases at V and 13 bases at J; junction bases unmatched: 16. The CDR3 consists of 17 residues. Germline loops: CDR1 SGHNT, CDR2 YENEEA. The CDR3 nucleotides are TGTGCCAGCAGCCTGGGACTAGCGGGAGAGAAAATTGTCGGACAGTTCTTC. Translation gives CASSLGLAGEKIVGQFF. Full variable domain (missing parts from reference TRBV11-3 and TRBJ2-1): EAGVVQSPRYKIIEKKQPVAFWCNPISGHNTLYWYLQNLGQGPELLIRYENEEAVDDSQLPKDRFSAERLKGVDSTLKIQPAELGDSAVYLCASSLGLAGEKIVGQFFGPGTRLTVL.

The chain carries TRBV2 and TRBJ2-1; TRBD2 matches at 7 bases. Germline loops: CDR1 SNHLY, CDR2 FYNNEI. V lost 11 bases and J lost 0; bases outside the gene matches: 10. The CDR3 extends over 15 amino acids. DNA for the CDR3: TGTGCCTGTAAAGCGGGAATCGGCTCCTACAATGAGCAGTTCTTC. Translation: CACKAGIGSYNEQFF.

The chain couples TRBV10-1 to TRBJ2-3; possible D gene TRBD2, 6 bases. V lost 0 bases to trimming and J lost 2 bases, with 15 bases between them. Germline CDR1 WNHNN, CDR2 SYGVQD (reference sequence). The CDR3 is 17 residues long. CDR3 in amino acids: CASSESSAPGLTDTQYF. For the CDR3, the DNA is TGCGCCAGCAGTGAGTCTAGCGCGCCGGGACTCACAGATACGCAGTATTTT.

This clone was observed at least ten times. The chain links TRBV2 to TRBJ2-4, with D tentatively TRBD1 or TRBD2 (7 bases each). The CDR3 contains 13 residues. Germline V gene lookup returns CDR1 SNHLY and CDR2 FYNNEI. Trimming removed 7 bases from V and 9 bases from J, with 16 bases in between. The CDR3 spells CASTPGGGTIQYF. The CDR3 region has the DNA TGTGCCAGCACCCCAGGGGGGGGGACCATTCAGTACTTC.

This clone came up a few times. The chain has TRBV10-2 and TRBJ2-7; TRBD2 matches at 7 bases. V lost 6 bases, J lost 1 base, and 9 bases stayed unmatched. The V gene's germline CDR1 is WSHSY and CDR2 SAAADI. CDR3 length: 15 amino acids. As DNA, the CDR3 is TGCGCCAGCAGGGGGGGGAGCGGGTTTTCCTACGAGCAGTACTTC. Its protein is CASRGGSGFSYEQYF.

The CDR3: CASMRLAGGNEQFF. In DNA, the CDR3 is TGTGCCAGCATGCGGCTAGCGGGAGGCAATGAGCAGTTCTTC. The V call is TRBV2, the J call TRBJ2-1; 11 nucleotides line up with TRBD2. Germline V CDR1 and CDR2: SNHLY, FYNNEI. Trimming removed 7 bases from V and 6 bases from J; junction bases left unmatched: 5. The CDR3 extends over 14 amino acids.

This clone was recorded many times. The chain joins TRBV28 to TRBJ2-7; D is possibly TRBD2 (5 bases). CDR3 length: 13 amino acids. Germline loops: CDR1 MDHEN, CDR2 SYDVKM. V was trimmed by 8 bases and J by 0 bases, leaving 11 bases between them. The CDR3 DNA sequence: TGTGCCAGCGGAGGACCGCCCTCCTACGAGCAGTACTTC. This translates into CASGGPPSYEQYF.

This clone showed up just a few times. CDR3 region: CSVRDGATNEKLFF. CDR3 sequence (DNA): TGCAGCGTTCGGGACGGAGCAACTAATGAAAAACTGTTTTTT. The rearrangement joins TRBV29-1 to TRBJ1-4; TRBD1 is a possible D gene (5 bases). Trimming took 5 bases from V and 0 from J, leaving 10 bases between them. Germline lookup yields CDR1 SQVTM and CDR2 ANQGSEA. This CDR3 has 14 residues.

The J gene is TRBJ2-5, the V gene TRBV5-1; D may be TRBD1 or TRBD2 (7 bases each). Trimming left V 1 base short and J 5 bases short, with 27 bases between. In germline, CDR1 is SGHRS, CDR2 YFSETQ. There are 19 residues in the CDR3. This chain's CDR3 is CASSLPLRGLGGGQETQYF. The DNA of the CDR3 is TGCGCCAGCAGCTTGCCCCTCCGGGGGCTAGGGGGGGGACAGGAGACCCAGTACTTC. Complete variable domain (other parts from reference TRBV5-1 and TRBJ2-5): KAGVTQTPRYLIKTRGQQVTLSCSPISGHRSVSWYQQTPGQGLQFLFEYFSETQRNKGNFPGRFSGRQFSNSRSEMNVSTLELGDSALYLCASSLPLRGLGGGQETQYFGPGTRLLVL.

CDR3 in DNA: TGCGCCAGCAGCGCGGGACAAACTAACAATGAGCAGTTCTTC. Translation gives CASSAGQTNNEQFF. V gene TRBV5-1 combines with J gene TRBJ2-1; D could derive from TRBD1 or TRBD2 (6 bases each). Between the trimmed V and J ends, which lost 4 bases and 5 bases, there was a span of 13 bases. Germline V gene sequence: CDR1 SGHRS, CDR2 YFSETQ. The CDR3 consists of 14 residues.